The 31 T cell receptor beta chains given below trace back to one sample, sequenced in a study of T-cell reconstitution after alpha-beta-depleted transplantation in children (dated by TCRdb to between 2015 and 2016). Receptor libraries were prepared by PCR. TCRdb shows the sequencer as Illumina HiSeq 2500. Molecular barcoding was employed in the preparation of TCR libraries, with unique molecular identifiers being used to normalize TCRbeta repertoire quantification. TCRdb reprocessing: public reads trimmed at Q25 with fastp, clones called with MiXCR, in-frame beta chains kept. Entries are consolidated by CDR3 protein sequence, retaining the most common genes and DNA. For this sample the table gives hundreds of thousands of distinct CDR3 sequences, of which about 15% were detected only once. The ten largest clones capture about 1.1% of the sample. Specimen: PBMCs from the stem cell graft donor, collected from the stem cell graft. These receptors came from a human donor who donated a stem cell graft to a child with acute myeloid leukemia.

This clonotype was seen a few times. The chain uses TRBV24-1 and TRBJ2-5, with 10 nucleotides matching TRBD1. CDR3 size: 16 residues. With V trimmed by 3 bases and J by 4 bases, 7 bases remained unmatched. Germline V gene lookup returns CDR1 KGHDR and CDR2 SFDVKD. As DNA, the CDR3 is TGTGCCACCAGTGATCCCCGGACAGGGGGGGGAGAGACCCAGTACTTC. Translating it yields CATSDPRTGGGETQYF.

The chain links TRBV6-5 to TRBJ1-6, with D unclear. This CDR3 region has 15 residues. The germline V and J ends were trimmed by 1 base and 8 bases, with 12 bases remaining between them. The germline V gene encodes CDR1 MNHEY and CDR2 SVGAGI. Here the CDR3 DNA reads TGTGCCAGCAGTTACTGGCGGGGTCGGGATTCACCCCTCCACTTT. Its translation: CASSYWRGRDSPLHF.

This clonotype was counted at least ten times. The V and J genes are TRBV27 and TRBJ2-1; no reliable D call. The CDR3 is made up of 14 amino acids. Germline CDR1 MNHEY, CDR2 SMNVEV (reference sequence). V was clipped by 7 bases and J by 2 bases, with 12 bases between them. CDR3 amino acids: CASTPLGPYNEQFF. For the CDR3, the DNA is TGTGCCAGCACTCCCCTTGGCCCCTACAATGAGCAGTTCTTC.

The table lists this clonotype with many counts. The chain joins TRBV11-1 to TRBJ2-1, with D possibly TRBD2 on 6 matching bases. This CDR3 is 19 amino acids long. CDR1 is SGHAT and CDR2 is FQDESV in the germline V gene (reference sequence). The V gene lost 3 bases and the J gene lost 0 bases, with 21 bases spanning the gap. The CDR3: CASSLFPAYGRRSYNEQFF. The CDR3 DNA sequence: TGTGCCAGCAGCTTGTTCCCTGCATACGGGAGACGCTCCTACAATGAGCAGTTCTTC.

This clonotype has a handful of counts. CDR3 DNA: TGTGCCAGCAGCTACAGGGGGGGCCACTCTGGGGCCAACGTCCTGACTTTC. Its translation is CASSYRGGHSGANVLTF. The chain is built from TRBV25-1 and TRBJ2-6; D perhaps matches TRBD1 (8 bases). In germline, CDR1 is MGHDK, CDR2 SYGVNS. Trimming shortened V by 6 bases and J by 0 bases, and 15 bases separated the two germline ends. This CDR3 region has 17 residues. The whole variable domain, filled in from reference TRBV25-1 and TRBJ2-6, reads EADIYQTPRYLVIGTGKKITLECSQTMGHDKMYWYQQDPGMELHLIHYSYGVNSTEKGDLSSESTVSRIRTEHFPLTLESARPSHTSQYLCASSYRGGHSGANVLTFGAGSRLTVL.

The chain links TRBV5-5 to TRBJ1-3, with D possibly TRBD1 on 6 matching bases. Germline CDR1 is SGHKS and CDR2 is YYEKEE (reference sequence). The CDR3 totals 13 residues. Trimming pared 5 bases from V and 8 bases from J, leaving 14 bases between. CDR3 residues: CASSPTGLDTIYF. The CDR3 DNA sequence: TGTGCCAGCAGTCCCACAGGGCTGGACACCATATATTTT.

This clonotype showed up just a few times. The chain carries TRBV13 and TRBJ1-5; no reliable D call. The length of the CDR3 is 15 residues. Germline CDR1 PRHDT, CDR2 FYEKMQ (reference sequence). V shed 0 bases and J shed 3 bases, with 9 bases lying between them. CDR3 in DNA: TGTGCCAGCAGCTTAGGACGACGAGACAATCAGCCCCAGCATTTT. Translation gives CASSLGRRDNQPQHF.

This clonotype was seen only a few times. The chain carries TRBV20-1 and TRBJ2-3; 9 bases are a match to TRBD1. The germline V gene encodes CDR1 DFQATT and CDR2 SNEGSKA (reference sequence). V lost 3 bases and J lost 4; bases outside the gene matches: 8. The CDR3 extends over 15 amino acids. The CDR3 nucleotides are TGCAGTGCTAGGCCGGGACAGGGTTTGGCAGATACGCAGTATTTT. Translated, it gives CSARPGQGLADTQYF.

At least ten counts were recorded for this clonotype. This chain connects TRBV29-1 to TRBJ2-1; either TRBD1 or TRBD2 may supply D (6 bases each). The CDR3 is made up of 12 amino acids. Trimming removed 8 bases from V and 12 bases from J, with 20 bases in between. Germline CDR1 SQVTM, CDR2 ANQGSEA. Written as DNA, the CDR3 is TGCAGCTACTACTTAAGGGGGGTGTCGCAGTTCTTC. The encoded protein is CSYYLRGVSQFF.

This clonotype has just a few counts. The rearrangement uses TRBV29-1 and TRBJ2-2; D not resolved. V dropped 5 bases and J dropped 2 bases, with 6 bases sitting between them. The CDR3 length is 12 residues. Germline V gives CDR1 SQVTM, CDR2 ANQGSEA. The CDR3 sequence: CSVYRNTGELFF. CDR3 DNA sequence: TGCAGCGTTTACAGAAACACCGGGGAGCTGTTTTTT.

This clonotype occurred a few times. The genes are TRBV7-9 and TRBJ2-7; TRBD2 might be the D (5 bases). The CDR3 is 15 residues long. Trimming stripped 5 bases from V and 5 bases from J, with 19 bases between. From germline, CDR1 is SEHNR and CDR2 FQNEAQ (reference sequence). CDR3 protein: CASSPERLAVDEQYF. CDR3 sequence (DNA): TGTGCCAGCAGCCCGGAGCGGCTAGCAGTCGACGAGCAGTACTTC.

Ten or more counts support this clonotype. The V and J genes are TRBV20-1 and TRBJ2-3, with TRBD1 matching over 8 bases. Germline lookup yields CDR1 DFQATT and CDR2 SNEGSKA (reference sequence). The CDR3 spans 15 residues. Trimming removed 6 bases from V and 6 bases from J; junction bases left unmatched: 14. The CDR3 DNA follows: TGCAGTGCAATTGGGGGGCAGGGGGCAGCTGATACGCAGTATTTT. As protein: CSAIGGQGAADTQYF.

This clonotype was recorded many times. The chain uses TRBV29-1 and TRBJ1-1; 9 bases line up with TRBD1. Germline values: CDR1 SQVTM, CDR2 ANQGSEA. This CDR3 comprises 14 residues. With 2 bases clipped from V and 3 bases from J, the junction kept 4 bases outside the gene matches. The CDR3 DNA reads TGCAGCGTTGAACGGGACAGGGATGACACTGAAGCTTTCTTT. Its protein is CSVERDRDDTEAFF.

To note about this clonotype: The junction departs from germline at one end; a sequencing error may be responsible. This CDR3 reads CASSVTSEEPQYF. DNA of the CDR3: TGTGCCAGCAGTGTTACTAGCGAAGAGCCCCAGTACTTC. This rearrangement joins TRBV12-3 or TRBV12-4 to TRBJ2-5, with 7 nucleotides matching TRBD2. There are 13 residues in the CDR3.

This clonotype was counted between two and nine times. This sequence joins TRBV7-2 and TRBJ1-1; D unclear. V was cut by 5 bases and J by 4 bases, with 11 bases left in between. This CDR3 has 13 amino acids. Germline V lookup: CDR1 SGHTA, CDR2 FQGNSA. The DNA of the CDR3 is TGTGCCAGCAGCGTCGGGCCTCTCACTGAAGCTTTCTTT. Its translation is CASSVGPLTEAFF.

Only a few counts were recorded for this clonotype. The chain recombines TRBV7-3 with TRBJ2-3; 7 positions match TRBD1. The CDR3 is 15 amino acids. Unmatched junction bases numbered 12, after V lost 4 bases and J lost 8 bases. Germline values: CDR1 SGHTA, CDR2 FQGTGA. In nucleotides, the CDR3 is TGTGCCAGCAGCTCTTCCGGGACAGCAGCCGGTACGCAGTATTTT. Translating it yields CASSSSGTAAGTQYF. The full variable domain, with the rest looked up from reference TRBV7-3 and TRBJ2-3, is GAGVSQTPSNKVTEKGKYVELRCDPISGHTALYWYRQSLGQGPEFLIYFQGTGAADDSGLPNDRFFAVRPEGSVSTLKIQRTERGDSAVYLCASSSSGTAAGTQYFGPGTRLTVL.

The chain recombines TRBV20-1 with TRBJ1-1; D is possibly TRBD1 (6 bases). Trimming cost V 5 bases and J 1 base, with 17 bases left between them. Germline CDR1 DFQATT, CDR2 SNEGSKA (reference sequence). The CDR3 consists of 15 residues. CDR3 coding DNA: TGCAGTGCTCCTCGTCAGGGGAGGAAGAACACTGAAGCTTTCTTT. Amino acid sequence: CSAPRQGRKNTEAFF.

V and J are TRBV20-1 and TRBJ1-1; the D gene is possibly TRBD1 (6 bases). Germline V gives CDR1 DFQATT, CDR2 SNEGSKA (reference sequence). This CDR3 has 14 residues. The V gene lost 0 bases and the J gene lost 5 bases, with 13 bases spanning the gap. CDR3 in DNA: TGCAGTGCTAGAGATCCTAGGGGGAAGACTGAAGCTTTCTTT. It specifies CSARDPRGKTEAFF.

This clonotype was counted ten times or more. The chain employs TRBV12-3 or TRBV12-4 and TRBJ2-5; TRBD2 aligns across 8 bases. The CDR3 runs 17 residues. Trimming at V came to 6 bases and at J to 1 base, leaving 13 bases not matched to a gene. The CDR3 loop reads CASSSYNSGALQETQYF. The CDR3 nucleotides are TGTGCCAGCAGCTCGTACAATAGCGGGGCTCTCCAAGAGACCCAGTACTTC.

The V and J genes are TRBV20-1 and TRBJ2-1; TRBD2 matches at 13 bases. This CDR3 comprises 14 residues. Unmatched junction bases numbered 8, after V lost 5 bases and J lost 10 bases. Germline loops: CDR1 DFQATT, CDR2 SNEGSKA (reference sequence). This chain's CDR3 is CSAPTSGGAGEQFF. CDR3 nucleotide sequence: TGCAGTGCTCCTACTAGCGGGGGGGCTGGAGAGCAGTTCTTC.

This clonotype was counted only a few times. The CDR3 protein is CASSQNSGVRGEQFF. The CDR3 DNA follows: TGCGCCAGCAGCCAAAACAGCGGGGTTCGAGGTGAGCAGTTCTTC. The chain joins TRBV4-3 to TRBJ2-1; 7 nucleotides agree with TRBD2. With V trimmed by 2 bases and J by 9 bases, 10 bases remained unmatched. CDR1 is LGHNA, CDR2 YSLEER, per germline. The CDR3 loop spans 15 amino acids.

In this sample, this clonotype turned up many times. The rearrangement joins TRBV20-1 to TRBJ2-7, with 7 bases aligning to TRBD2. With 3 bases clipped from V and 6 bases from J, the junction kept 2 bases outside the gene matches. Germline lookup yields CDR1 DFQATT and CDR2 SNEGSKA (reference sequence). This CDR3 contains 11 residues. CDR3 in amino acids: CSARGLPEQYF. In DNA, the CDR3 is TGCAGTGCTAGGGGACTACCCGAGCAGTACTTC.

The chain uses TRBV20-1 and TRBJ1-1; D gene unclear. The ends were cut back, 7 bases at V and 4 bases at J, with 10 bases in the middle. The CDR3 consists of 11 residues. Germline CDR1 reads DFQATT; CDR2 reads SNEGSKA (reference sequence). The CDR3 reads CSVTQGTEAFF. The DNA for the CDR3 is TGCAGTGTTACGCAAGGCACTGAAGCTTTCTTT.

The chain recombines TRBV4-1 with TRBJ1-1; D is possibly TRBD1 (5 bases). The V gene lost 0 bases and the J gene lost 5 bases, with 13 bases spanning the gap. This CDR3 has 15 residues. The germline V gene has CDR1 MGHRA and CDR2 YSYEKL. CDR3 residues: CASSQDPGAGTEAFF. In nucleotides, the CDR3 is TGCGCCAGCAGCCAAGATCCCGGGGCTGGGACTGAAGCTTTCTTT.

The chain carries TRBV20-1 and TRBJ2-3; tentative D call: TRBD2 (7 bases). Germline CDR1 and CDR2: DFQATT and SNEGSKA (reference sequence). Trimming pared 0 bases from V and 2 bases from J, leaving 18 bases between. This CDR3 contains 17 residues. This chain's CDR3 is CSAREGGRGALTDTQYF. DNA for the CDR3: TGCAGTGCTAGAGAGGGGGGGAGGGGGGCCCTCACAGATACGCAGTATTTT.

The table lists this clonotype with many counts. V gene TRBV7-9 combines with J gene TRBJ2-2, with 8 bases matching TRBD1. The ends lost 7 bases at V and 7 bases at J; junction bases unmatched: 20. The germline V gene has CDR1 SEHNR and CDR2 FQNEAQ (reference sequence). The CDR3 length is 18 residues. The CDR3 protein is CASILTFQGAPVHGELFF. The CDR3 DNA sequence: TGTGCCAGCATCCTCACATTCCAGGGGGCGCCTGTTCACGGGGAGCTGTTTTTT.

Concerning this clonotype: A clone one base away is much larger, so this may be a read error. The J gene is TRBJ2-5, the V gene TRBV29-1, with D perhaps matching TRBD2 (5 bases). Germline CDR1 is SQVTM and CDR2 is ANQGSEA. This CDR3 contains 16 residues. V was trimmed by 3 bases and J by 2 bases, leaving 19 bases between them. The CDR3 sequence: CSVDMTGSFRQETQYF. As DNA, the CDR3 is TGCAGCGTTGACATGACGGGATCGTTCAGGCAAGAGACCCAGTACTTC.

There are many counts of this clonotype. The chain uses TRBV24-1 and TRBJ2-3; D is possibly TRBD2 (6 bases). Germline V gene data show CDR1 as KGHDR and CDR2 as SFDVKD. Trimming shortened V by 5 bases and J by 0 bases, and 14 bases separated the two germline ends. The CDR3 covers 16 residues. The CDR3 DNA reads TGTGCCACCAGTGCCATTAGCGGATCTAGCACAGATACGCAGTATTTT. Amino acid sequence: CATSAISGSSTDTQYF.

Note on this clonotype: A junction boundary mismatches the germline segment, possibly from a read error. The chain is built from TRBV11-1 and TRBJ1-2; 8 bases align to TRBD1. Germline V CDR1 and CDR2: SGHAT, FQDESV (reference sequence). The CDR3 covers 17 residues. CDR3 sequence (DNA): TGTGCCAGCAGCCAGGGACAGGTCCTAGGCACTAACGATGGCTACACCTTC. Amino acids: CASSQGQVLGTNDGYTF.

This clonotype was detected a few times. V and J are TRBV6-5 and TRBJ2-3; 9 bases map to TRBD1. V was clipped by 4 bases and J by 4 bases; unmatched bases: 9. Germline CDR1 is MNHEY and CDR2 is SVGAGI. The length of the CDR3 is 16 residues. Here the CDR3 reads CASSSGTGLFSDTQYF. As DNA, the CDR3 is TGTGCCAGCAGTTCCGGGACAGGGTTATTTTCAGATACGCAGTATTTT.

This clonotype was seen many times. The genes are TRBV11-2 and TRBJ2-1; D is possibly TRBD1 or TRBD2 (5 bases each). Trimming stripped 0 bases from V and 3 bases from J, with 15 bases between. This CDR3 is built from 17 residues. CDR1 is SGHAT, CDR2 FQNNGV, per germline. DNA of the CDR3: TGTGCCAGCAGCTTAGAAGCAGGGAGCCCCTACTACAATGAGCAGTTCTTC. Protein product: CASSLEAGSPYYNEQFF.